This paragraph covers one TCR beta chain sequence. Its antigen is unknown. This sample stems from a study of cytomegalovirus exposure and HLA in healthy donors. Study in general: Earlier findings included about 120 million unique TCR beta sequences obtained from about 179 million T cells. Study-wide findings and caveats: Later analysis identified a missense DCLRE1C variant that was linked to TCR beta V- and J-gene trimming.

CDR3 length: 16 residues. The germline V gene encodes CDR1 PRHDT and CDR2 FYEKMQ (reference sequence). V shed 4 bases, J shed 5 bases, and the junction held 10 bases outside the gene matches. PCR used 60 Vbeta primers and 13 Jbeta primers. The assay was immunoSEQ multiplex PCR, and TCRdb's table has in-frame clones only and misses some. The sample contains approximately 100,000 clones, 70% to 85% of which appear only once. What was sequenced was PBMCs. This sequence joins TRBV13 and TRBJ1-2, with TRBD1 matching 10 bases. The clonotype was recovered from a woman aged 18-30 years in good health and CMV-seronegative. Here the CDR3 reads CASSSPDRGRRYGYTF. The CDR3 nucleotides read TGTGCCAGCAGCTCCCCCGACAGGGGGCGAAGGTATGGCTACACCTTC.